What follows are 25 T cell receptor beta chains derived from one specimen sequenced in a study of molecular identifiers for immune sequencing clone quantification. Via MiXCR, TCRdb re-called the PCR reads, giving one row per CDR3 protein. The table has around 40,000 distinct CDR3 sequences, under 25% seen once. The sample taken for sequencing was naive CD8+ T cells from blood, with Jurkat cell RNA spiked in. Subset described: FACS-sorted CD8+CD4-CCR7+CD45RA+ naive T cells. The source of these receptors is a human donor in good health. Some libraries in this study had Jurkat cell RNA spiked in.

As for this clonotype: It may be a read error: a sequence one base away is much more abundant. V and J are TRBV5-3 and TRBJ2-3; 7 nucleotides line up with TRBD2. TRBV5-3 carries the ORF label, with uncertain function. This CDR3 is built from 13 residues. The CDR3: CAKSQSGVDTQDF. In DNA, the CDR3 is TGTGCCAAATCGCAAAGCGGGGTCGATACGCAGGATTTT.

This clonotype has ten or more counts. The chain joins TRBV4-1 to TRBJ2-1; D tentatively reads TRBD1 or TRBD2 (5 bases each). The CDR3 runs to 15 residues. The V end lost 0 bases, the J end lost 5 bases, and 11 bases lay between the germline ends. Germline CDR1 MGHRA, CDR2 YSYEKL. CDR3 loop: CASSQEEGIDNEQFF. The CDR3 DNA reads TGCGCCAGCAGCCAAGAAGAGGGGATCGACAATGAGCAGTTCTTC.

This clonotype was detected many times. V gene TRBV13 combines with J gene TRBJ2-3; 8 bases line up with TRBD2. Trimming at V came to 5 bases and at J to 6 bases, leaving 16 bases not matched to a gene. Germline CDR1 is PRHDT and CDR2 is FYEKMQ (reference sequence). The CDR3 length is 17 residues. DNA for the CDR3: TGTGCCAGCAGCGAGCCCCCCCTAGCGGGCTCCGTGGATACGCAGTATTTT. Encoded protein: CASSEPPLAGSVDTQYF.

This clonotype was picked up many times. The J gene is TRBJ2-7, the V gene TRBV28; 8 nucleotides match TRBD2. This CDR3 has 17 residues. The V and J ends lost 2 bases and 3 bases, in that order; junction bases with no gene match: 12. CDR1 is MDHEN, CDR2 SYDVKM, per germline. CDR3 sequence reads: CASSLQLDTSGYYEQYF. CDR3 DNA sequence: TGTGCCAGCAGTTTACAGCTTGATACTAGCGGATACTACGAGCAGTACTTC. The whole variable domain, filled in from reference TRBV28 and TRBJ2-7, reads DVKVTQSSRYLVKRTGEKVFLECVQDMDHENMFWYRQDPGLGLRLIYFSYDVKMKEKGDIPEGYSVSREKKERFSLILESASTNQTSMYLCASSLQLDTSGYYEQYFGPGTRLTVT.

Turning to this clonotype: A much larger clone is a single base away; this may be a read error. V usage is TRBV6-6 and J usage is TRBJ2-1; a possible D gene is TRBD1 (5 bases). This CDR3 has 11 amino acids. V was clipped by 4 bases and J by 10 bases, with 8 bases between them. Looked up from germline, CDR1 is MNHNY and CDR2 is SVGAGI (reference sequence). This CDR3 is CASSFRQEQFF. The CDR3 coding sequence is TGTGCCAGCAGTTTCCGACAGGAGCAGTTCTTC.

Worth noting for this clonotype: A much larger clone differs from this one at a single base, so this may be a read error. Likely a read error: the CDR3 ends without its conserved phenylalanine or tryptophan. The rearrangement uses TRBV4-1 and TRBJ1-1; 8 bases fit TRBD1. The V and J ends lost 2 bases and 5 bases, in that order; junction bases with no gene match: 7. Germline V gene sequence: CDR1 MGHRA, CDR2 YSYEKL. The length of the CDR3 is 15 residues. The CDR3 loop is CASSQLTGGYTEAFL. The DNA for the CDR3 is TGCGCCAGCAGCCAATTAACAGGGGGGTATACTGAAGCTTTCCTT.

This clonotype was observed once. The chain is built from TRBV24-1 and TRBJ2-2; D is undetermined. Germline V gene lookup returns CDR1 KGHDR and CDR2 SFDVKD. The germline V and J ends were trimmed by 0 bases and 4 bases, with 2 bases remaining between them. The CDR3 runs to 13 residues. This chain's CDR3 is CATSDLPTGELFF. In DNA, the CDR3 is TGTGCCACCAGTGATTTGCCCACCGGGGAGCTGTTTTTT.

This clonotype was seen repeatedly, ten times or more. The chain combines TRBV12-3 or TRBV12-4 with TRBJ2-3, with 8 bases matching TRBD2. The CDR3 sequence is 13 residues long. Trimming removed 8 bases from V and 4 bases from J; junction bases left unmatched: 5. For the CDR3, the DNA is TGTGCCAGCGGCAGTAGCGGGGCAGATACGCAGTATTTT. This encodes CASGSSGADTQYF.

This clonotype was seen ten or more times. The chain couples TRBV19 to TRBJ2-7; D may match TRBD1 or TRBD2 (6 bases each). Trimming removed 4 bases from V and 1 base from J, with 17 bases in between. Looked up from germline, CDR1 is LNHDA and CDR2 is SQIVND (reference sequence). CDR3 length: 16 amino acids. CDR3 sequence reads: CASSTLITGASYEQYF. CDR3 sequence (DNA): TGTGCCAGTAGTACCCTCATCACGGGGGCGTCCTACGAGCAGTACTTC.

This clonotype appeared many times. The V and J genes are TRBV19 and TRBJ2-3, with 9 bases matching TRBD2. V shed 7 bases, J shed 1 base, and the junction held 6 bases outside the gene matches. The CDR3 contains 15 residues. Germline CDR1 and CDR2: LNHDA and SQIVND (reference sequence). CDR3 bases: TGTGCCAGTACCACGTCTAGCGGGGGCACAGATACGCAGTATTTT. Translated, it gives CASTTSSGGTDTQYF.

This clonotype was observed many times. The V and J genes are TRBV25-1 and TRBJ2-5; 7 nucleotides match TRBD2. Germline V gives CDR1 MGHDK, CDR2 SYGVNS. This CDR3 is built from 15 residues. V was pared by 6 bases and J by 2 bases, with 9 bases of the junction left unmatched. The CDR3 loop reads CASRDPEAGQETQYF. The CDR3 coding sequence is TGTGCCAGCAGGGACCCCGAAGCGGGGCAAGAGACCCAGTACTTC.

At least ten counts were recorded for this clonotype. CDR3 in DNA: TGCGCCAGCAGCCAAGTTCATCCGGCCCCCTACGAGCAGTACTTC. Translating gives CASSQVHPAPYEQYF. The V call is TRBV4-1, the J call TRBJ2-7; D is undetermined. Germline V gene lookup returns CDR1 MGHRA and CDR2 YSYEKL. V lost 1 base to trimming and J lost 2 bases, with 12 bases between them. This CDR3 has 15 amino acids.

Regarding this clonotype: A much larger clone lies one base from this, so it may be a read error. The chain carries TRBV27 and TRBJ2-3; D may be TRBD1 or TRBD2 (5 bases each). The CDR3 length is 17 residues. Germline assignment: CDR1 MNHEY and CDR2 SMNVEV (reference sequence). Trimming took 5 bases from V and 4 from J, leaving 22 bases between them. The CDR3 sequence: CASSLAPGRFDSDTQYF. The CDR3, as DNA: TGTGCCAGCAGTCTAGCTCCGGGACGGTTCGATTCAGATACGCAGTATTTT.

There are many counts of this clonotype. The CDR3 DNA follows: TGTGCCAGCAGTTTACCCATCCGGGACCGAGCATCTCAAGAGACCCAGTACTTC. Encoded protein: CASSLPIRDRASQETQYF. J is TRBJ2-5 and V is TRBV28; D might be TRBD1 or TRBD2, each matching 5 bases. Germline lookup yields CDR1 MDHEN and CDR2 SYDVKM. V lost 2 bases and J 2 bases, leaving 21 bases between the germline ends. The CDR3 is 18 amino acids. The full variable domain, in which reference TRBV28 and TRBJ2-5 provide the parts outside the CDR3, is DVKVTQSSRYLVKRTGEKVFLECVQDMDHENMFWYRQDPGLGLRLIYFSYDVKMKEKGDIPEGYSVSREKKERFSLILESASTNQTSMYLCASSLPIRDRASQETQYFGPGTRLLVL.

The chain couples TRBV6-2 or TRBV6-3 to TRBJ2-1; D gene unclear. Trimming left V 2 bases short and J 8 bases short, with 13 bases between. CDR1 and CDR2 from the germline V gene are MNHEY and SVGEGT. The CDR3 runs to 14 residues. The CDR3 DNA reads TGTGCCAGCAGTTACGGCCTATCCTGGGATGAGCAGTTCTTC. Its protein is CASSYGLSWDEQFF.

This clonotype was counted many times. The genes are TRBV10-2 and TRBJ2-1; 8 positions match TRBD1. The CDR3 is 15 amino acids. CDR1 is WSHSY and CDR2 is SAAADI in the germline V gene. Germline trimming cut 7 bases from V and 3 bases from J; bases unmatched to any gene: 8. In DNA form, the CDR3 reads TGCGCCAGCACCCCGGACAGGGACCACTACAATGAGCAGTTCTTC. Translation: CASTPDRDHYNEQFF.

This clonotype was seen ten or more times. This chain links TRBV29-1 with TRBJ2-2; the match to TRBD1 covers 9 bases. The CDR3 runs to 16 residues. The ends lost 3 bases at V and 0 bases at J; junction bases unmatched: 5. Germline V gene lookup returns CDR1 SQVTM and CDR2 ANQGSEA. The CDR3 region has the DNA TGCAGCGTTGAGGTGGGGGACAGGGCGAACACCGGGGAGCTGTTTTTT. Translating it yields CSVEVGDRANTGELFF.

This clonotype was counted ten times or more. The CDR3 reads CASSQERAAYEQYF. The CDR3 DNA reads as TGTGCCAGCAGCCAAGAGAGGGCGGCCTACGAGCAGTACTTC. The rearrangement links TRBV4-2 to TRBJ2-7; maybe TRBD2 (5 bases). CDR1 is LGHNA and CDR2 is YNFKEQ in the germline V gene. The germline V and J ends were trimmed by 0 bases and 2 bases, with 8 bases remaining between them. This CDR3 comprises 14 residues.

This clonotype occurred many times. V is TRBV11-2 and J is TRBJ2-3, with 8 bases that match TRBD2. CDR3 length: 18 amino acids. The junction had 8 bases not matched to a gene; V was cut back by 0 bases and J by 0 bases. Germline V gene lookup returns CDR1 SGHAT and CDR2 FQNNGV. The DNA of the CDR3 is TGTGCCAGCAGCTTAGATCTTTTAGCGGGACTTAGCACAGATACGCAGTATTTT. Translated, it gives CASSLDLLAGLSTDTQYF.

The chain's CDR3 is CASSSGFRETQYF. CDR3 DNA: TGTGCCAGCAGCTCTGGGTTCCGAGAGACCCAGTACTTC. The rearrangement joins TRBV7-9 to TRBJ2-5; D is uncertain. V lost 4 bases to trimming and J lost 4 bases, with 10 bases between them. The CDR3 is 13 residues long. Germline V gene sequence: CDR1 SEHNR, CDR2 FQNEAQ (reference sequence).

The chain links TRBV7-2 to TRBJ2-5; D unclear. Trimming removed 4 bases at V and 0 bases at J, with 9 bases between. Germline CDR1 SGHTA, CDR2 FQGNSA. CDR3 length: 14 amino acids. The CDR3 bases are TGTGCCAGCAGCTCAGACCAGAACCAAGAGACCCAGTACTTC. Protein: CASSSDQNQETQYF.

This clonotype has at least ten counts. V is TRBV10-3 and J is TRBJ2-2; D remains ambiguous. This CDR3 has 16 amino acids. Trimming left V 7 bases short and J 0 bases short, with 15 bases between. Germline V CDR1 and CDR2: ENHRY, SYGVKD. The chain's CDR3 is CAITSPLMANTGELFF. The CDR3 DNA sequence: TGTGCCATCACCTCGCCCCTCATGGCGAACACCGGGGAGCTGTTTTTT.

This clonotype was recorded at least ten times. The rearrangement uses TRBV13 and TRBJ2-3; tentatively, D is TRBD1 (5 bases). V shed 0 bases and J shed 6 bases, with 13 bases lying between them. Germline CDR1 is PRHDT and CDR2 is FYEKMQ (reference sequence). The CDR3 spans 15 residues. The CDR3 DNA reads TGTGCCAGCAGCTTAGGCGAAGGGGAAATGGATACGCAGTATTTT. Its translation is CASSLGEGEMDTQYF.

Comment on this clonotype: With a much larger clone just one base away, this may be a read error. The chain joins TRBV6-2 or TRBV6-3 to TRBJ2-3; TRBD1 is a possible D gene (5 bases). This CDR3 has 11 residues. The germline V gene has CDR1 MNHEY and CDR2 SVGEGT. The CDR3 loop reads CASSRTGTQYF. DNA for the CDR3: TGTGCCAGCAGTCGAACAGGTACGCAGTATTTT.

This clonotype was observed at least ten times. The chain uses TRBV20-1 and TRBJ2-3, with a weak D call TRBD2 (6 bases). The V end lost 3 bases, the J end lost 1 base, and 11 bases lay between the germline ends. Germline CDR1 and CDR2: DFQATT and SNEGSKA (reference sequence). The CDR3 contains 14 residues. The CDR3 bases are TGCAGTGCTAGGTCGGCTAGCGGCACAGATACGCAGTATTTT. Protein product: CSARSASGTDTQYF.